Listed below are T cell receptor beta chains from one sample, sequenced in a study of spatial heterogeneity in lung cancer. One entry per CDR3 protein, called by TCRdb with MiXCR from the 5' RACE reads. The sample lists over 50,000 distinct CDR3 sequences, nearly 6.5% occurring once. The sample in question was PBMCs, obtained at surgery. Receptors were obtained from a female donor with early-stage non-small cell lung cancer. Both conserved end residues are part of each CDR3. The D gene is left open where the match is weak. Clone sizes are given selectively: once, few, many, or a class where the clone is expanded.

J	D	V	size	DNA	CDR3
TRBJ2-3	.	TRBV7-9	few	TGTGCCAGCAGCTTAGCCGACGGGGGGCTCACAGATACGCAGTATTTT	CASSLADGGLTDTQYF
TRBJ2-3	TRBD2	TRBV7-3	.	TGTGCCTCAAAGCCGGCGGGAGGAGATACGCAGTATTTT	CASKPAGGDTQYF
TRBJ2-5	.	TRBV7-9	.	TGTGCCAGCAGCTTTGACCTGACGAGGGGGACCCAGTACTTC	CASSFDLTRGTQYF
TRBJ1-5	.	TRBV7-2	many	TGTGCCAGCAGCTTAGGGTCAATCAATCAGCCCCAGCATTTT	CASSLGSINQPQHF
TRBJ2-2	TRBD1	TRBV2	few	TGTGCCAGCAGCAGGGGGCCGAACACCGGGGAGCTGTTTTTT	CASSRGPNTGELFF
TRBJ2-3	.	TRBV9	many	TGTGCCAGCAGCGTAGGCAGGGGAACAGATACGCAGTATTTT	CASSVGRGTDTQYF
TRBJ1-1	.	TRBV7-9	few	TGTGCCAGCAGCCTCAGGGAGGCGAACACTGAAGCTTTCTTT	CASSLREANTEAFF
TRBJ2-1	TRBD2	TRBV5-1	many	TGCGCCAGCAGCTTGGTGGTAGCGGGGGCCTACAATGAGCAGTTCTTC	CASSLVVAGAYNEQFF
TRBJ2-1	.	TRBV7-9	many	TGTGCCAGCAGCCCCCCCGGCGATGAGCAGTTCTTC	CASSPPGDEQFF
TRBJ1-5	.	TRBV10-3	.	TGTGCCATCAGTGAGGGCAGGGGAAGGCATCCCCAGCATTTT	CAISEGRGRHPQHF
TRBJ1-1	.	TRBV7-2	.	TGTGCCAGCAGCTTAGAGATAGGGCAGTCGAACACTGAAGCTTTCTTT	CASSLEIGQSNTEAFF
TRBJ2-3	.	TRBV29-1	medium-sized	TGCAGCGTTGTAAGGGCCCCTCAGGTTCGTGTCACAGATACGCAGTATTTT	CSVVRAPQVRVTDTQYF
TRBJ2-3	.	TRBV12-3/TRBV12-4	.	TGTGCCAGCAGGCAATCCCATAGCACAGATACGCAGTATTTT	CASRQSHSTDTQYF
TRBJ2-1	TRBD2	TRBV5-1	few	TGCGCCAGCGGGCTAGCGGGGATCAATGAGCAGTTCTTC	CASGLAGINEQFF
TRBJ2-1	.	TRBV11-2	many	TGTGCCAGCAGCTTAGATTGGGCAGGGGCCAATGAGCAGTTCTTC	CASSLDWAGANEQFF
TRBJ2-1	TRBD1	TRBV12-3/TRBV12-4	few	TGTGCCAGCAGGCCGACAGGGACGTACAATGAGCAGTTCTTC	CASRPTGTYNEQFF
TRBJ1-5	TRBD1	TRBV19	.	TGTGCCAGTACAGACCGGACAGGGGGCAATCAGCCCCAGCATTTT	CASTDRTGGNQPQHF
TRBJ2-1	TRBD2	TRBV20-1	.	TGCAGTGCAACAGCGGGAGGGCTCTCCTACAATGAGCAGTTCTTC	CSATAGGLSYNEQFF
TRBJ2-1	TRBD2	TRBV3-1	many	TGTGCCAGCAGCCCACTAGCGGGGTCCTGGGATGAGCAGTTCTTC	CASSPLAGSWDEQFF
TRBJ1-1	TRBD1	TRBV10-3	.	TGTGCCATCAGTGACGCCGGGACAGGGGTGACTGAAGCTTTCTTT	CAISDAGTGVTEAFF
TRBJ2-1	TRBD1	TRBV27	many	TGTGCCAGCAGCCGGACAGGGGGGCTACCGGAGGGTGAGCAGTTCTTC	CASSRTGGLPEGEQFF
TRBJ1-4	.	TRBV6-5	few	TGTGCCAGCAGTTACCTCTCTAAGGGAGCGACTAATGAAAAACTGTTTTTT	CASSYLSKGATNEKLFF